This T cell receptor (beta chain) emerged from a study of regulatory T cells in long-lasting Graves disease. Findings and caveats of the study: Peripheral blood alone, not thyroid tissue, underwent study.

Arm-PCR of CDR3 regions and iRepertoire HTBI primers were used to build TCR beta libraries. A single record per CDR3 protein comes from TCRdb applying MiXCR to the multiplex PCR reads. In the table there are about 310,000 distinct CDR3 sequences, around 23% of which are singletons. This clonotype was counted a few times. Its antigen is unidentified. Regarding time point: persistent/refractory GD, antithyroid drugs over 5 years with positive TRAb. TCR sequences were obtained from RNA taken from PBMCs. The authors drew approximately 9 milliliters of peripheral blood into EDTA tubes. The trim removed 1 base at V and 0 bases at J, leaving 9 bases unmatched. CDR1 and CDR2 (germline): SEHNR, FQNEAQ (reference sequence). The CDR3 length is 17 residues.

This specimen was peripheral blood mononuclear cells (PBMCs), taken when the disease was refractory, from a patient treated with antithyroid drugs. The TCR sequence derives from a female donor with Graves disease. V usage is TRBV7-9 and J usage is TRBJ2-7, with 7 positions matching TRBD1. In DNA, the CDR3 is TGTGCCAGCAGCTTAGGGGGAAGGGGGCGAAGCTCCTACGAGCAGTACTTC. Translated: CASSLGGRGRSSYEQYF.